A single sample is the source of the 6 T cell receptor beta chains below, sequenced in a study of T cell clonotyping in hematopoietic cell transplantation. Generated by immunoSEQ multiplex PCR, the TCRdb table keeps only in-frame clones and is missing some. The top ten hold roughly 4% of the sample, which has roughly 2,000 clones, nearly 90% seen once. Sample: peripheral blood mononuclear cells. These receptors were obtained from a man aged 40-49 years in good health. Some clones in this sample may be carry-over from other donors' samples.

This chain joins TRBV5-1 and TRBJ2-3, with 14 bases identical to TRBD2. The ends lost 4 bases at V and 3 bases at J; junction bases unmatched: 7. CDR1 SGHRS and CDR2 YFSETQ come from the germline V gene. This CDR3 contains 17 residues. The CDR3 DNA sequence: TGCGCCAGCAGCATGGGGACTAGCGGGGGCTTGACAGATACGCAGTATTTT. Its protein product is CASSMGTSGGLTDTQYF.

This clone is judged large. Other DNA sequences in this specimen translate into the identical CDR3. This chain connects TRBV4-3 to TRBJ1-3; D unresolved. Trimming removed 1 base from V and 0 bases from J, with 4 bases in between. The germline gives CDR1 LGHNA, CDR2 YSLEER. This CDR3 region has 14 residues. The CDR3 DNA is TGCGCCAGCAGCCAAGGTGACTCTGGAAACACCATATATTTT. It codes for CASSQGDSGNTIYF.

This chain links TRBV2 with TRBJ2-2, with 7 bases aligning to TRBD1. The CDR3 consists of 12 residues. CDR1 and CDR2 (germline): SNHLY, FYNNEI. Trimming took 4 bases from V and 7 from J; bases not matched to a gene: 0. CDR3 sequence: CASSAGGGELFF. Here the CDR3 DNA reads TGTGCCAGCAGTGCAGGGGGCGGGGAGCTGTTTTTT.

The V gene is TRBV30, the J gene TRBJ2-3; D might be TRBD1 (5 bases). This CDR3 is 14 amino acids long. Germline V gives CDR1 GTSNPN, CDR2 SVGIG (reference sequence). The V end lost 4 bases, the J end lost 0 bases, and 11 bases lay between the germline ends. As DNA, the CDR3 is TGTGCCTGGACCTCAGACAGTAGCACAGATACGCAGTATTTT. This sequence encodes CAWTSDSSTDTQYF.

The V gene is TRBV7-9, the J gene TRBJ1-1; D might be TRBD1 (5 bases). V was cut by 5 bases and J by 1 base, with 8 bases left in between. Germline V gene sequence: CDR1 SEHNR, CDR2 FQNEAQ (reference sequence). This CDR3 has 13 amino acids. The CDR3 DNA reads TGTGCCAGCAGCAAACAGGCGAACACTGAAGCTTTCTTT. Protein sequence: CASSKQANTEAFF.

V and J are TRBV30 and TRBJ1-2, with TRBD1 matching 10 bases. From germline, CDR1 is GTSNPN and CDR2 SVGIG (reference sequence). V was pared by 1 base and J by 7 bases, with 15 bases of the junction left unmatched. This CDR3 contains 17 residues. The CDR3 here is CAWSGGAGQGWGRGYTF. The CDR3 DNA follows: TGTGCCTGGAGTGGCGGCGCGGGACAGGGGTGGGGACGTGGCTACACCTTC.